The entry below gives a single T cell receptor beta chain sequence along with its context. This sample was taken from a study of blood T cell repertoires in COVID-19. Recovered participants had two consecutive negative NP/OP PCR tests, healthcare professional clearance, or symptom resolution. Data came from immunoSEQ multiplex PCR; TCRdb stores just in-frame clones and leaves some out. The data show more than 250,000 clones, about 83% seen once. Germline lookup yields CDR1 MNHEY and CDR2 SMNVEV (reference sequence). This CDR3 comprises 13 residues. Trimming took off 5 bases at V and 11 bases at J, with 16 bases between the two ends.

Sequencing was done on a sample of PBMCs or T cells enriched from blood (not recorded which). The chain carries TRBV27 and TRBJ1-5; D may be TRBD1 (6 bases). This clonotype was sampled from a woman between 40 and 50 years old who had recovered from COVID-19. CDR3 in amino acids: CASSVNRAEAQHF. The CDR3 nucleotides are TGTGCCAGCAGTGTGAACAGGGCTGAGGCCCAGCATTTT.